This TCR beta chain is from a study of blood T cell repertoires in COVID-19. Original handling: Amplification of reference gene primers was used by the study to estimate nucleated cell counts. Clones were sequenced by immunoSEQ multiplex PCR, and TCRdb holds only the in-frame ones, with some missing. The DNA gave D and trimming, while V, J and clone size come from that table. The sample comprises about 320,000 clones, roughly 91% of which are singletons, and 11% rests with the top ten. V shed 4 bases, J shed 5 bases, and the junction held 9 bases outside the gene matches. CDR1 is SNHLY, CDR2 FYNNEI, per germline. CDR3 size: 15 residues.

The sample comprised peripheral blood. This sequence was found in a woman under 40 with COVID-19, enrolled during active disease. This rearrangement joins TRBV2 to TRBJ2-5; the match to TRBD1 covers 8 bases. The chain's CDR3 is CASSGQGWAEETQYF. CDR3 in DNA: TGTGCCAGCAGTGGACAGGGGTGGGCGGAGGAGACCCAGTACTTC.